The 6 T cell receptor beta chains reported below all come from one sample, sequenced in a study of T cell repertoires in cytomegalovirus infection. Their target antigens are unknown. TCRdb re-analysed the reads in MiXCR, keeping a single row per CDR3 protein. The sample holds about 310,000 distinct CDR3 sequences, around a quarter seen once. The sample consisted of cultured PBMCs, taken from culture after CMV antigen stimulation. The receptor set was obtained from a human donor in good health (CMV status not recorded). Some clones in this sample may be carry-over from other donors' samples.

In this sample, this clonotype turned up a few times. This chain joins TRBV2 and TRBJ2-2, with D perhaps TRBD2 (6 bases). V was trimmed by 8 bases and J by 3 bases, leaving 13 bases between them. Germline V gene sequence: CDR1 SNHLY, CDR2 FYNNEI. The CDR3 runs 14 residues. The CDR3 sequence: CASLRELDTGELFF. CDR3 in DNA: TGTGCCAGCCTCCGGGAGCTGGACACCGGGGAGCTGTTTTTT.

The CDR3 reads CASSLVSGRASDTQYF. The CDR3 coding sequence is TGTGCCAGCAGCTTAGTATCCGGGAGGGCCTCGGATACGCAGTATTTT. V is TRBV11-2 and J is TRBJ2-3, with TRBD2 matching over 8 bases. V lost 1 base, J lost 6 bases, and 9 bases stayed unmatched. The CDR3 extends over 16 amino acids. Germline assignment: CDR1 SGHAT and CDR2 FQNNGV.

This clonotype was recorded at least ten times. The chain uses TRBV7-2 and TRBJ1-4, with D unresolved. This CDR3 has 13 residues. V lost 3 bases, J lost 5 bases, and 7 bases lay in between. Per the germline V gene, CDR1 is SGHTA and CDR2 is FQGNSA. The CDR3 DNA reads as TGTGCCAGCAGCTTGGTGGGGAATGAAAAACTGTTTTTT. Translation gives CASSLVGNEKLFF.

This clonotype showed up just a few times. The chain uses TRBV27 and TRBJ2-1; 10 bases align to TRBD2. Trimming removed 3 bases from V and 8 bases from J; junction bases left unmatched: 13. Germline-derived CDR1 and CDR2 are MNHEY and SMNVEV (reference sequence). The CDR3 extends over 17 amino acids. CDR3 sequence (DNA): TGTGCCAGCAGTTTTAATCTGCCTAGCGGGAGCCAAGATGAGCAGTTCTTC. Encoded protein: CASSFNLPSGSQDEQFF.

This clonotype was picked up a small number of times. The V call is TRBV12-3 or TRBV12-4, the J call TRBJ1-5; TRBD1 might be the D (6 bases). Deletions cut 6 bases from V and 4 bases from J, with 13 bases between. The CDR3 covers 14 residues. CDR3 DNA sequence: TGTGCCAGCAGCGATGTAACAGGGAATCAGCCCCAGCATTTT. Translating it yields CASSDVTGNQPQHF.

This clonotype occurred a few times. The rearrangement joins TRBV20-1 to TRBJ2-1; 7 bases agree with TRBD1. Germline trimming cut 5 bases from V and 6 bases from J; bases unmatched to any gene: 7. There are 13 residues in the CDR3. Germline assignment: CDR1 DFQATT and CDR2 SNEGSKA (reference sequence). CDR3 coding DNA: TGCAGTGCTCCACAGGGGCCTCGCAATGAGCAGTTCTTC. Its translation is CSAPQGPRNEQFF.